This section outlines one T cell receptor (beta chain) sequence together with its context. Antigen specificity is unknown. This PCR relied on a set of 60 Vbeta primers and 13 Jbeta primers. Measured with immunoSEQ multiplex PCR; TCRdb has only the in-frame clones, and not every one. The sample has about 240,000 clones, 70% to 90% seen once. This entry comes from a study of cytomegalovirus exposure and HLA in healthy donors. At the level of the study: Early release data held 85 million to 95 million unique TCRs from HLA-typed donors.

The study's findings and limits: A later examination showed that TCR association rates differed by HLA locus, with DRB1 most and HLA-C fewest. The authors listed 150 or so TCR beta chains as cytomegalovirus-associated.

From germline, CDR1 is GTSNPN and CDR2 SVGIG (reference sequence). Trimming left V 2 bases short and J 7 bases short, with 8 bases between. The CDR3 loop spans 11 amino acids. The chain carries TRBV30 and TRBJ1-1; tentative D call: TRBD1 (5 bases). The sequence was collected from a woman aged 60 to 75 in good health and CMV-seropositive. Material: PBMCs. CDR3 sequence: CAWSYRNEAFF. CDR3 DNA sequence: TGTGCCTGGAGTTACAGGAATGAAGCTTTCTTT.